Included here is one T cell receptor beta chain sequence, with context. This entry is derived from a study of blood T cell repertoires in COVID-19. Trimming took 5 bases from V and 5 from J, leaving 12 bases between them. The germline V gene encodes CDR1 KGHDR and CDR2 SFDVKD. This CDR3 spans 13 amino acids. How the authors handled the data: Researchers report that nucleated cell counts were estimated from reference gene primer amplification. TCRdb's table, derived via immunoSEQ multiplex PCR, lists solely in-frame clones and lacks some. V and J calls and clone size are those listed in that table; D and trimming were worked out from the DNA. The profile covers about 64,000 clones, with approximately 88% appearing a single time and around two fifths taken by the ten largest. Seattle's cohort entered during active infection and was followed longitudinally.

The source of this sequence is a woman between 55 and 75 years old with COVID-19, enrolled during active disease. The chain recombines TRBV24-1 with TRBJ2-7; maybe TRBD2 (6 bases). Sequencing was carried out using peripheral blood. CDR3 residues: CATSATWRDEQYF. The CDR3 DNA reads TGTGCCACCAGTGCCACGTGGAGGGACGAGCAGTACTTC.